The clone carrying this TCR beta chain has ten or more counts. TCRdb's copy holds only in-frame clones and misses some; the assay was immunoSEQ multiplex PCR. The data contain some 87,000 clones, more than 65% of them seen just once; the ten biggest clones take up about a quarter. Germline CDR1 and CDR2: GTSNPN and SVGIG (reference sequence). This CDR3 is 15 amino acids long. J was trimmed by 3 bases and V by 2 bases; bases with no gene match: 3. The data originate from a study of CD8 T cell repertoires and HIV-1 epitope variants. The TCR originated in a male donor with HIV. The sample consisted of uncultured baseline CD8+ T cells from peripheral blood mononuclear cells (PBMCs). This chain joins TRBV30 and TRBJ2-1, with TRBD2 matching 11 bases. Here the CDR3 DNA reads TGTGCCTGGAGTACTACTAGCGGGGGCTACAATGAGCAGTTCTTC. Protein sequence: CAWSTTSGGYNEQFF.